One TCR beta chain is described in this entry. Its antigen is unidentified. This specimen comes from a study of naive and memory T cell subsets. Cells stained for CD3, CD4, CD8, CD45RA, CD27 and viability were sorted into four CD45RA/CD27 subsets. Study-wide findings and caveats: The power law exponent of TCR abundance differed between naive and memory cells.

An equimolar mix of two oligonucleotides served as the beta constant-region primer for TRBC1 and TRBC2. Ligated cDNA was amplified by four rounds of PCR with nested alpha and beta constant-region primers and SP2. TCRdb itself ran the UMI-ligation and nested PCR reads through MiXCR, one entry per CDR3 protein. The sample carries 6,000 to 8,000 distinct CDR3 sequences, roughly 30% recorded once. This CDR3 has 19 amino acids. The trim removed 5 bases at V and 3 bases at J, leaving 18 bases unmatched. From germline, CDR1 is MNHEY and CDR2 SVGAGI. The receptor comes from a human donor in good health. The gene calls are TRBV6-5 and TRBJ2-1; 8 bases match TRBD2. The sample was CD8+ TEMRA cells from blood. Subset in this sample: effector memory re-expressing CD45RA, CD45RA+ CD27-. The CDR3 protein is CASSRSYDSGRAVYNEQFF. In DNA, the CDR3 is TGTGCCAGCAGTCGGTCCTATGATTCCGGGAGGGCCGTCTACAATGAGCAGTTCTTC.